These 14 T cell receptor beta chains originate from one sample sequenced in a study of blood T cell repertoires in COVID-19. Sequencing was performed with immunoSEQ multiplex PCR; in TCRdb, only in-frame clones are kept and a portion is missing. Of about 260,000 clones listed, 90% are singletons. The sample was peripheral blood. All receptors derive from a woman aged 35 to 49 with acute or convalescent COVID-19.

The chain recombines TRBV2 with TRBJ2-5, with TRBD1 matching 9 bases. With V trimmed by 4 bases and J by 4 bases, 10 bases remained unmatched. In germline, CDR1 is SNHLY, CDR2 FYNNEI. The CDR3 spans 16 residues. The CDR3 loop reads CASSGQGGLGGETQYF. CDR3 bases: TGTGCCAGCAGTGGACAGGGGGGCTTGGGGGGAGAGACCCAGTACTTC.

The chain employs TRBV12-5 and TRBJ2-6; no firm D call. Trimming stripped 7 bases from V and 4 bases from J, with 8 bases between. The CDR3 has 13 amino acids. Germline lookup yields CDR1 LGHNT and CDR2 FRNRAP. The CDR3 region has the DNA TGTGCTAGTGTCTACCAAGGGGCCAACGTCCTGACTTTC. It encodes CASVYQGANVLTF. Full variable domain (outside the CDR3, taken from reference TRBV12-5 and TRBJ2-6): DARVTQTPRHKVTEMGQEVTMRCQPILGHNTVFWYRQTMMQGLELLAYFRNRAPLDDSGMPKDRFSAEMPDATLATLKIQPSEPRDSAVYFCASVYQGANVLTFGAGSRLTVL.

The chain joins TRBV6-1 to TRBJ2-2, with 10 bases fitting TRBD1. CDR1 and CDR2 from the germline V gene are MNHNS and SASEGT. Trimming cost V 6 bases and J 7 bases; bases outside gene matches: 8. CDR3 length: 15 amino acids. The CDR3 is CASSSRQGAGGELFF. In nucleotides, the CDR3 is TGTGCCAGCAGCTCAAGACAGGGGGCGGGCGGGGAGCTGTTTTTT.

In its sample, this clone was seen once. This chain connects TRBV13 to TRBJ2-2; 9 nucleotides align to TRBD1. CDR1 is PRHDT, CDR2 FYEKMQ, per germline (reference sequence). Trimming took 5 bases from V and 7 from J; bases not matched to a gene: 5. The CDR3 contains 14 residues. CDR3 nucleotide sequence: TGTGCCAGCAGCGCCGACAGGGGGATCGGGGAGCTGTTTTTT. It yields the protein CASSADRGIGELFF.

This chain links TRBV5-1 with TRBJ2-3; the match to TRBD2 covers 12 bases. The CDR3 contains 17 residues. CDR1 and CDR2 from the germline V gene are SGHRS and YFSETQ. After removal of 2 bases from V and 2 bases from J, the junction contained 6 bases not matched to a gene. The CDR3, as DNA: TGCGCCAGCAGCTTTGGACTAGCGGGGAGATACACAGATACGCAGTATTTT. Encoded protein: CASSFGLAGRYTDTQYF. Combining the CDR3 with reference TRBV5-1 and TRBJ2-3 gives the whole variable domain KAGVTQTPRYLIKTRGQQVTLSCSPISGHRSVSWYQQTPGQGLQFLFEYFSETQRNKGNFPGRFSGRQFSNSRSEMNVSTLELGDSALYLCASSFGLAGRYTDTQYFGPGTRLTVL.

The gene calls are TRBV5-6 and TRBJ1-2; no definite D call. CDR1 and CDR2 from the germline V gene are SGHDT and YYEEEE. Trimming left V 0 bases short and J 7 bases short, with 7 bases between. The CDR3 has 12 amino acids. The CDR3 DNA reads TGTGCCAGCAGCTTGGGATTTAGTGGCTACACCTTC. It codes for CASSLGFSGYTF.

J is TRBJ1-2 and V is TRBV9; D gene ambiguous. The CDR3 runs to 15 residues. Germline V gene sequence: CDR1 SGDLS, CDR2 YYNGEE. Trimming cost V 0 bases and J 7 bases, with 16 bases left between them. CDR3 residues: CASSVAGGPRGGYTF. The CDR3 DNA follows: TGTGCCAGCAGCGTAGCTGGTGGTCCCCGGGGTGGCTACACCTTC.

The count of this clone is one. This chain links TRBV2 with TRBJ1-5, with D perhaps matching TRBD1 (5 bases). The CDR3 is 16 residues long. CDR1 SNHLY and CDR2 FYNNEI come from the germline V gene. Trimming removed 4 bases at V and 0 bases at J, with 13 bases between. CDR3 DNA sequence: TGTGCCAGCAGTGCTAGGGGAGGGAATAGCAATCAGCCCCAGCATTTT. It translates to CASSARGGNSNQPQHF.

The chain combines TRBV6-5 with TRBJ1-1; the D gene is possibly TRBD1 (6 bases). With 0 bases removed from V and 1 base from J, the gap between germline ends came to 9 bases. CDR1 and CDR2 from the germline V gene are MNHEY and SVGAGI. The CDR3 consists of 15 residues. The CDR3 loop reads CASSYSAGANTEAFF. The CDR3 DNA sequence: TGTGCCAGCAGTTACTCGGCAGGGGCGAACACTGAAGCTTTCTTT.

CDR3 coding DNA: TGTGCCAGTAGTGCGTCCCGGGGGTCTAATCAGCCCCAGCATTTT. Protein: CASSASRGSNQPQHF. The chain links TRBV19 to TRBJ1-5; D is possibly TRBD1 (5 bases). This CDR3 has 15 amino acids. Germline V gene sequence: CDR1 LNHDA, CDR2 SQIVND (reference sequence). V lost 5 bases and J 4 bases, leaving 15 bases between the germline ends.

V gene TRBV20-1 combines with J gene TRBJ1-1, with a weak D call TRBD1 (6 bases). V was pared by 3 bases and J by 5 bases, with 13 bases between. This CDR3 has 13 amino acids. The germline V gene has CDR1 DFQATT and CDR2 SNEGSKA (reference sequence). CDR3 in amino acids: CSASVPQGTEAFF. The CDR3 DNA is TGCAGTGCTAGTGTACCCCAGGGGACTGAAGCTTTCTTT.

The gene calls are TRBV19 and TRBJ1-1; possibly TRBD1 for D (6 bases). Germline V gives CDR1 LNHDA, CDR2 SQIVND (reference sequence). This CDR3 comprises 13 residues. Between the trimmed V and J ends, which lost 6 bases and 8 bases, there was a span of 16 bases. The CDR3 region is CASRTIAGQEAFF. CDR3 sequence (DNA): TGTGCCAGTAGAACAATAGCCGGACAGGAAGCTTTCTTT.

CDR3 nucleotide sequence: TGCGCCAGCAGCTTAGGGGACAGAAATCAGCCCCAGCATTTT. Translating gives CASSLGDRNQPQHF. The genes are TRBV5-1 and TRBJ1-5; 7 bases fit TRBD1. The ends lost 2 bases at V and 4 bases at J; junction bases unmatched: 3. Germline CDR1 SGHRS, CDR2 YFSETQ. This CDR3 contains 14 residues.

V gene TRBV27 combines with J gene TRBJ2-2; 15 bases are shared with TRBD2. The V gene's germline CDR1 is MNHEY and CDR2 SMNVEV (reference sequence). The CDR3 has 19 residues. V lost 6 bases and J lost 4; bases outside the gene matches: 12. This chain's CDR3 is CASRRTGLAGGASTGELFF. In DNA, the CDR3 is TGTGCCAGCAGACGCACGGGACTAGCGGGGGGAGCGTCCACCGGGGAGCTGTTTTTT.